The 24 T cell receptor beta chains listed next were all sequenced from one sample in a study of cytomegalovirus exposure and HLA in healthy donors. PCR primers comprised 60 Vbeta and 13 Jbeta primers. Produced via immunoSEQ multiplex PCR; TCRdb's table is partial and in-frame only. The sample lists 150,000 to 200,000 clones, approximately 80% occurring once. Input material: PBMCs. Source of these receptors: a male donor in good health and CMV-seropositive.

As concerns this clone: Compared with germline, one end of the junction differs, possibly owing to a read error. The chain links TRBV7-9 to TRBJ1-2; 7 nucleotides line up with TRBD1. CDR3 length: 13 residues. Germline CDR1 is SEHNR and CDR2 is FQNEAQ (reference sequence). The DNA for the CDR3 is TGTTCCAGCAGCCAGGGGCAGGGGGATGGCTACACCTTC. Its translation: CSSSQGQGDGYTF. Drawing the rest from reference TRBV7-9 and TRBJ1-2, the complete variable domain is DTGVSQNPRHKITKRGQNVTFRCDPISEHNRLYWYRQTLGQGPEFLTYFQNEAQLEKSRLLSDRFSAERPKGSFSTLEIQRTEQGDSAMYLCSSSQGQGDGYTFGSGTRLTVV.

The chain has TRBV5-1 and TRBJ1-1; 10 bases map to TRBD1. The CDR3 loop spans 14 amino acids. The V gene's germline CDR1 is SGHRS and CDR2 YFSETQ. V lost 7 bases, J lost 5 bases, and 8 bases stayed unmatched. CDR3 in amino acids: CASQLGQGGTEAFF. CDR3 nucleotide sequence: TGCGCCAGCCAACTAGGACAGGGGGGGACTGAAGCTTTCTTT.

The V call is TRBV7-8, the J call TRBJ2-5; TRBD2 matches at 12 bases. The tail of the sequence fits TRBJ2-7 better, so the J call may be wrong. Germline lookup yields CDR1 SGHVS and CDR2 FQNEAQ. The CDR3 length is 14 residues. CDR3: CASSLAGGTYEQYF. The CDR3 DNA reads as TGTGCCAGTAGTCTAGCGGGAGGGACCTACGAGCAGTACTTC.

J is TRBJ2-1 and V is TRBV7-9, with TRBD1 identical over 12 bases. This CDR3 spans 15 amino acids. Germline CDR1 is SEHNR and CDR2 is FQNEAQ (reference sequence). Unmatched junction bases numbered 3, after V lost 0 bases and J lost 9 bases. The CDR3 protein is CASSLAGQGAGEQFF. The DNA of the CDR3 is TGTGCCAGCAGCTTAGCGGGACAGGGGGCAGGTGAGCAGTTCTTC.

The V gene is TRBV28, the J gene TRBJ2-3, with a tentative D call TRBD1 (6 bases). Germline assignment: CDR1 MDHEN and CDR2 SYDVKM. Trimming stripped 5 bases from V and 10 bases from J, with 10 bases between. This CDR3 contains 11 residues. CDR3 nucleotide sequence: TGTGCCAGCAGTCAGGGGACCCCGCAGTATTTT. As protein: CASSQGTPQYF.

This chain uses TRBV7-7 with TRBJ2-3; 8 bases fit TRBD1. Trimming at V came to 5 bases and at J to 10 bases, leaving 14 bases not matched to a gene. The CDR3 is made up of 15 amino acids. Germline loops: CDR1 SSHAT, CDR2 FNYEAQ (reference sequence). The CDR3 spells CASSAGQGPLRAQYF. The CDR3 DNA sequence: TGTGCCAGCAGCGCAGGACAGGGCCCACTCAGGGCGCAGTATTTT. Looking up the rest from reference TRBV7-7 and TRBJ2-3 gives the full variable domain: GAGVSQSPRYKVTKRGQDVTLRCDPISSHATLYWYQQALGQGPEFLTYFNYEAQPDKSGLPSDRFSAERPEGSISTLTIQRTEQRDSAMYRCASSAGQGPLRAQYFGPGTRLTVL.

The chain uses TRBV7-8 and TRBJ2-3, with D perhaps matching TRBD1 (5 bases). The germline V gene encodes CDR1 SGHVS and CDR2 FQNEAQ. The CDR3 contains 15 residues. Trimming removed 5 bases from V and 2 bases from J, with 14 bases in between. This CDR3 is CASSPGKGNTDTQYF. In nucleotides, the CDR3 is TGTGCCAGCAGCCCAGGGAAGGGAAACACAGATACGCAGTATTTT.

The chain combines TRBV11-2 with TRBJ2-7, with 8 bases matching TRBD2. Looked up from germline, CDR1 is SGHAT and CDR2 is FQNNGV. This CDR3 has 15 amino acids. V was pared by 1 base and J by 6 bases, with 8 bases of the junction left unmatched. The CDR3 reads CASSLGRSGGSEQYF. In DNA, the CDR3 is TGTGCCAGCAGCTTAGGCCGGAGCGGGGGTAGCGAGCAGTACTTC.

This clone appeared a single time. At one of its ends the junction is not consistent with the germline gene, which may arise from a read error. The chain has TRBV5-1 and TRBJ2-4, with 7 bases that match TRBD1. Germline-derived CDR1 and CDR2 are SGHRS and YFSETQ. The CDR3 contains 14 residues. CDR3 nucleotides: TGCGCCAGCAGCTCTCGGACAGGCAAAAACAGTCAGTACTTC. Amino acid sequence: CASSSRTGKNSQYF.

The chain recombines TRBV7-2 with TRBJ2-7; possibly TRBD2 for D (5 bases). Germline assignment: CDR1 SGHTA and CDR2 FQGNSA. This CDR3 spans 15 amino acids. The germline V and J ends were trimmed by 4 bases and 0 bases, with 13 bases remaining between them. CDR3 nucleotides: TGTGCCAGCAGCTCGAGCGGTGTGAGCTCCTACGAGCAGTACTTC. It yields the protein CASSSSGVSSYEQYF.

The V call is TRBV5-4, the J call TRBJ2-7, with TRBD2 matching over 8 bases. Germline V gene data show CDR1 as SGHNT and CDR2 as YYREEE (reference sequence). The CDR3 is 14 residues long. With 3 bases clipped from V and 5 bases from J, the junction kept 7 bases outside the gene matches. For the CDR3, the DNA is TGTGCCAGCAGCTCAGGACTAGCAATGGACGAGCAGTACTTC. Its protein product is CASSSGLAMDEQYF.

The gene calls are TRBV6-1 and TRBJ1-5, with a possible D match to TRBD1 (5 bases). Trimming stripped 5 bases from V and 6 bases from J, with 17 bases between. This CDR3 region has 15 residues. The germline CDR1 and CDR2 sequences are MNHNS and SASEGT. CDR3 sequence reads: CASSTWGGVGQPQHF. In DNA form, the CDR3 reads TGTGCCAGCAGTACCTGGGGAGGGGTTGGTCAGCCCCAGCATTTT.

The chain employs TRBV7-9 and TRBJ1-2; 7 positions match TRBD1. The ends lost 5 bases at V and 4 bases at J; junction bases unmatched: 4. Germline assignment: CDR1 SEHNR and CDR2 FQNEAQ (reference sequence). The CDR3 is made up of 13 amino acids. The DNA for the CDR3 is TGTGCCAGCAGCCTGGGACAGTCCTATGGCTACACCTTC. It codes for CASSLGQSYGYTF.

The rearrangement joins TRBV4-1 to TRBJ2-5; 8 nucleotides agree with TRBD1. The DNA end is more similar to TRBJ2-7, so the J call may be wrong. This CDR3 comprises 16 residues. Looked up from germline, CDR1 is MGHRA and CDR2 is YSYEKL. The CDR3 here is CASSDRRTGSSYEQYF. The CDR3 DNA sequence: TGCGCCAGCAGCGACCGGCGGACAGGGAGCTCCTACGAGCAGTACTTC.

The chain links TRBV5-1 to TRBJ2-2; a weak D match, TRBD1 (5 bases). In germline, CDR1 is SGHRS, CDR2 YFSETQ. The germline V and J ends were trimmed by 6 bases and 0 bases, with 15 bases remaining between them. The CDR3 covers 16 residues. This chain's CDR3 is CASTFPSGTNTGELFF. For the CDR3, the DNA is TGCGCCAGCACCTTCCCTTCAGGGACGAACACCGGGGAGCTGTTTTTT.

V and J are TRBV7-9 and TRBJ2-2, with a tentative D call TRBD1 (6 bases). V was clipped by 7 bases and J by 5 bases, with 14 bases between them. CDR3 length equals 14 residues. Germline lookup yields CDR1 SEHNR and CDR2 FQNEAQ (reference sequence). The CDR3 bases are TGTGCCAGCACCACACTTACAGGGACCGGGGAGCTGTTTTTT. Amino acids: CASTTLTGTGELFF.

This clone was seen more than once but under ten times. The chain joins TRBV7-9 to TRBJ2-7, with D perhaps TRBD1 (5 bases). Looked up from germline, CDR1 is SEHNR and CDR2 is FQNEAQ (reference sequence). Trimming left V 5 bases short and J 2 bases short, with 16 bases between. CDR3 length equals 15 residues. This CDR3 is CASSGDSVLTYEQYF. CDR3 sequence (DNA): TGTGCCAGCAGCGGCGACAGTGTCCTTACCTACGAGCAGTACTTC.

This clone was observed a handful of times. The chain couples TRBV6-1 to TRBJ1-2, with 9 bases fitting TRBD1. The CDR3 has 14 residues. V shed 1 base, J shed 3 bases, and the junction held 0 bases outside the gene matches. CDR1 is MNHNS and CDR2 is SASEGT in the germline V gene. As DNA, the CDR3 is TGTGCCAGCAGTGAAGGGACAGGGGACTATGGCTACACCTTC. This encodes CASSEGTGDYGYTF.

V is TRBV6-1 and J is TRBJ2-7; 7 nucleotides agree with TRBD1. CDR3 length: 13 residues. Germline CDR1 is MNHNS and CDR2 is SASEGT. The V segment lost 10 bases and the J segment 3 bases; nucleotides outside the gene matches: 9. This CDR3 is CATQGQTYYEQYF. In DNA form, the CDR3 reads TGTGCCACTCAGGGACAGACTTACTACGAGCAGTACTTC.

The chain joins TRBV5-1 to TRBJ2-7; maybe TRBD2 (5 bases). This CDR3 spans 13 amino acids. The germline V and J ends were trimmed by 6 bases and 0 bases, with 10 bases remaining between them. Germline CDR1 SGHRS, CDR2 YFSETQ. The CDR3 is CASMEDYSYEQYF. DNA of the CDR3: TGCGCCAGCATGGAAGACTACTCCTACGAGCAGTACTTC.

The chain combines TRBV7-6 with TRBJ1-1; tentatively, D is TRBD1 (6 bases). The V gene lost 5 bases and the J gene lost 1 base, with 8 bases spanning the gap. Germline assignment: CDR1 SGHVS and CDR2 FNYEAQ. This CDR3 is 13 amino acids long. CDR3 in amino acids: CASSIQGNTEAFF. The CDR3 DNA follows: TGTGCCAGCAGCATACAGGGGAACACTGAAGCTTTCTTT. Variable domain in full (rest from reference TRBV7-6 and TRBJ1-1): GAGVSQSPRYKVTKRGQDVALRCDPISGHVSLYWYRQALGQGPEFLTYFNYEAQQDKSGLPNDRFSAERPEGSISTLTIQRTEQRDSAMYRCASSIQGNTEAFFGQGTRLTVV.

The rearrangement uses TRBV27 and TRBJ1-1, with 8 bases fitting TRBD1. The trim removed 6 bases at V and 8 bases at J, leaving 11 bases unmatched. Germline V CDR1 and CDR2: MNHEY, SMNVEV (reference sequence). The CDR3 consists of 14 residues. CDR3 amino acids: CASSKDRGGTEAFF. CDR3 DNA: TGTGCCAGCAGCAAAGACAGGGGTGGCACCGAAGCTTTCTTT.

The rearrangement links TRBV6-6 to TRBJ1-2; 12 positions agree with TRBD1. From germline, CDR1 is MNHNY and CDR2 SVGAGI (reference sequence). V shed 6 bases and J 2 bases; nucleotides not matched to a gene: 7. This CDR3 has 16 amino acids. The CDR3 bases are TGTGCCAGCAGCCGAACCGGGACAGGGGGCAACTATGGCTACACCTTC. Protein sequence: CASSRTGTGGNYGYTF.

A single count supports this clone. The chain joins TRBV6-1 to TRBJ2-7, with D maybe TRBD2 (6 bases). Trimming took 1 base from V and 3 from J, leaving 10 bases between them. CDR3 length equals 14 residues. The germline CDR1 and CDR2 sequences are MNHNS and SASEGT. The CDR3 protein is CASSEEGRFYEQYF. CDR3 nucleotide sequence: TGTGCCAGCAGTGAAGAGGGGAGGTTCTACGAGCAGTACTTC.